The entry that follows covers one T cell receptor beta chain sequence. The antigen is unknown. Germline V gives CDR1 SNHLY, CDR2 FYNNEI. V lost 4 bases and J 2 bases, leaving 8 bases between the germline ends. This CDR3 is built from 13 residues. The data are from a study of cytomegalovirus exposure and HLA in healthy donors. Study-wide background: Samples from HLA-typed donors yielded around 79 million unique TCRs in an early data release. Study results and caveats: A few chains tied to CMV proved CMV antigen-specific in vitro. A further, later analysis showed that HLA-associated TCR beta chains (compared with equally common others) were more clonally expanded.

The PCR was carried out with 60 Vbeta primers and 13 Jbeta primers. Clones were sequenced by immunoSEQ multiplex PCR, and TCRdb holds only the in-frame ones, with some missing. The data show about 150,000 clones, roughly 79% seen once. The receptor was isolated from a middle-aged woman in good health and CMV-seropositive. V gene TRBV2 combines with J gene TRBJ1-2; D is possibly TRBD1 (5 bases). Sequenced: PBMCs. This CDR3 reads CASSVRGNYGYTF. Here the CDR3 DNA reads TGTGCCAGCAGTGTCCGGGGGAACTATGGCTACACCTTC.